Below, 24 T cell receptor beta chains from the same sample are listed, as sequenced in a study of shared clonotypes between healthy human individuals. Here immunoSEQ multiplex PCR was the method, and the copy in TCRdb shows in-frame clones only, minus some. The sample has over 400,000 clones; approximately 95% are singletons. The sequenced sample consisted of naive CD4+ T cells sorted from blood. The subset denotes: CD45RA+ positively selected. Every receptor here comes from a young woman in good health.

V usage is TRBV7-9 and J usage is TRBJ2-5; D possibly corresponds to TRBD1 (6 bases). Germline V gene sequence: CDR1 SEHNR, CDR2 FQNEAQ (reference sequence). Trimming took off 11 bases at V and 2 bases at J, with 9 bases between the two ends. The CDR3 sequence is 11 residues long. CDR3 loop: CAETGQETQYF. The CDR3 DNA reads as TGTGCCGAGACAGGACAAGAGACCCAGTACTTC.

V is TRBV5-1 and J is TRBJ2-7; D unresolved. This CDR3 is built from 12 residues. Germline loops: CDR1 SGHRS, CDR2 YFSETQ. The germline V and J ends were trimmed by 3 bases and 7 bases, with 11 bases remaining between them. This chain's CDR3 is CASSSPREEQYF. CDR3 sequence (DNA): TGCGCCAGCAGCTCCCCCCGTGAGGAGCAGTACTTC.

CDR3: CASRAGNGYEQYF. The CDR3 DNA follows: TGTGCCAGCAGGGCGGGGAATGGTTACGAGCAGTACTTC. The V call is TRBV5-6, the J call TRBJ2-5; a possible D gene is TRBD2 (6 bases). Judging by the DNA end, TRBJ2-7 fits better; the J call may be wrong. The CDR3 totals 13 residues. Germline assignment: CDR1 SGHDT and CDR2 YYEEEE.

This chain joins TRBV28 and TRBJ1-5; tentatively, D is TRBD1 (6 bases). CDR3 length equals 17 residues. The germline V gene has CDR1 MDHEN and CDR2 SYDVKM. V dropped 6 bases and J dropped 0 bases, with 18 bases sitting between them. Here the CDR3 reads CASSIHGTPTSNQPQHF. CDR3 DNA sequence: TGTGCCAGCAGCATTCACGGGACACCCACTAGCAATCAGCCCCAGCATTTT.

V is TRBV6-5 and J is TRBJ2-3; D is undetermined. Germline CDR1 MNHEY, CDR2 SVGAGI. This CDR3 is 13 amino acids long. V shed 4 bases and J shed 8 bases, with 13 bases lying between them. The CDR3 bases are TGTGCCAGCAGTTCGGAACAGTCGGGTACGCAGTATTTT. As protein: CASSSEQSGTQYF.

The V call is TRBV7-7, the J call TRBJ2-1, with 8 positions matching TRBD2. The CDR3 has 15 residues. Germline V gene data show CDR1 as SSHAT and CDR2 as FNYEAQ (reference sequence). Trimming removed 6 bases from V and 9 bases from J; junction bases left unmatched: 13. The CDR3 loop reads CASSPAGAGESEQFF. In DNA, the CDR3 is TGTGCCAGCAGTCCCGCGGGAGCGGGAGAATCTGAGCAGTTCTTC.

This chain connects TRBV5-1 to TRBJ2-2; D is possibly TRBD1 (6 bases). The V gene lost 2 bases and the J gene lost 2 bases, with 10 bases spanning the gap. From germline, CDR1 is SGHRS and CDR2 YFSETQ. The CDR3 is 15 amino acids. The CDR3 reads CASSLTGINTGELFF. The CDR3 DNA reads TGCGCCAGCAGCTTAACAGGGATAAACACCGGGGAGCTGTTTTTT.

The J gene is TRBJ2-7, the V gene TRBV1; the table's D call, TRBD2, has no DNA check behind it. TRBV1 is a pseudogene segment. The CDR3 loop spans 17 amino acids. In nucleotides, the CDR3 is TGCACCAGCAGCCAAGATCACGCGGGAGGGCCTCCCTTCGAGCAGTACTTC. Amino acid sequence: CTSSQDHAGGPPFEQYF.

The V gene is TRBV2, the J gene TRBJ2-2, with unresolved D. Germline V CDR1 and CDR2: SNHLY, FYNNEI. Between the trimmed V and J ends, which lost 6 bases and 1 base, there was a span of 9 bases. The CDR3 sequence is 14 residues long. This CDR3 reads CASREIWNTGELFF. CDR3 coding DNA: TGTGCCAGCAGGGAGATATGGAACACCGGGGAGCTGTTTTTT.

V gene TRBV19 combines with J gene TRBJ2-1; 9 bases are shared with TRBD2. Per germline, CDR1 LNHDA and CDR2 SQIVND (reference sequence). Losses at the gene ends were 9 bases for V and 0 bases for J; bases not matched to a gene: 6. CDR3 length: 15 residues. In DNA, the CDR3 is TGTGCCAGCGCAAATAGCGGGAGCTCCTACAATGAGCAGTTCTTC. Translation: CASANSGSSYNEQFF.

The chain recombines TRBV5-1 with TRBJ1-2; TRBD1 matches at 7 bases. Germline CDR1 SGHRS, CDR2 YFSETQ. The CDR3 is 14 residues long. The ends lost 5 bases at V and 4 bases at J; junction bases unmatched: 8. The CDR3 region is CASSPGTDFYGYTF. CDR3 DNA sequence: TGCGCCAGCAGTCCCGGGACAGATTTCTATGGCTACACCTTC.

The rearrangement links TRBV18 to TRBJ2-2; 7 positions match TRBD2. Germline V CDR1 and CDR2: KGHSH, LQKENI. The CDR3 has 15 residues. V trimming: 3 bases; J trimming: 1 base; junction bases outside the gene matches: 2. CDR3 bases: TGTGCCAGCTCACCTCTAGCGGAGAACACCGGGGAGCTGTTTTTT. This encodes CASSPLAENTGELFF.

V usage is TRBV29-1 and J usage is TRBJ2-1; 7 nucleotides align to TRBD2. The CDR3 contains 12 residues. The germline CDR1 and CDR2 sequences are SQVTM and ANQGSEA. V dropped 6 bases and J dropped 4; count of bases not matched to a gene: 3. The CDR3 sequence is CSVLGGYNEQFF. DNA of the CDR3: TGCAGCGTGTTGGGGGGGTACAATGAGCAGTTCTTC.

CDR3 loop: CASSPRTSGASYEQYF. CDR3 coding DNA: TGTGCCAGCAGCCCCCGGACTAGCGGAGCCTCCTACGAGCAGTACTTC. This chain uses TRBV11-2 with TRBJ2-7; 10 bases line up with TRBD2. Germline CDR1 is SGHAT and CDR2 is FQNNGV. The CDR3 totals 16 residues. V trimming: 5 bases; J trimming: 0 bases; junction bases outside the gene matches: 7.

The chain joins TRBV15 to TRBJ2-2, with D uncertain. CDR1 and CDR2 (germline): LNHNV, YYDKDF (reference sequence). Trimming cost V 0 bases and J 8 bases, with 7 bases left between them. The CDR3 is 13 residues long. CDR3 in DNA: TGTGCCACCAGCAGAGATTATGTGGGGGAGCTGTTTTTT. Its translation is CATSRDYVGELFF.

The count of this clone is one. CDR3 protein: CASSRGRTGKNIQYF. CDR3 nucleotide sequence: TGTGCCAGCAGCCGAGGACGGACAGGCAAAAACATTCAGTACTTC. The chain couples TRBV5-4 to TRBJ2-4; 7 positions match TRBD1. Trimming cost V 4 bases and J 3 bases; bases outside gene matches: 7. The germline gives CDR1 SGHNT, CDR2 YYREEE (reference sequence). The CDR3 is 15 residues long. The complete variable domain, with remaining parts taken from reference TRBV5-4 and TRBJ2-4, reads ETGVTQSPTHLIKTRGQQVTLRCSSQSGHNTVSWYQQALGQGPQFIFQYYREEENGRGNFPPRFSGLQFPNYSSELNVNALELDDSALYLCASSRGRTGKNIQYFGAGTRLSVL.

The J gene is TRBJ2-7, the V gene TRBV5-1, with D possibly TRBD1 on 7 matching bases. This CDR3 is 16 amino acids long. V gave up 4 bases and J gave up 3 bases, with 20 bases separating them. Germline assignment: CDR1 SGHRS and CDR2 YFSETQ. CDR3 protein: CASSAGGTASNYEQYF. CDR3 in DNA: TGCGCCAGCAGCGCCGGAGGGACAGCGTCCAACTACGAGCAGTACTTC.

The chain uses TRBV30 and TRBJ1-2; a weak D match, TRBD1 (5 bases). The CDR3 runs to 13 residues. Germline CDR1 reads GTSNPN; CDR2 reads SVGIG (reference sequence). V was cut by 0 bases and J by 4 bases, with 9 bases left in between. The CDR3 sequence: CAWSVRRGYGYTF. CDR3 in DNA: TGTGCCTGGAGTGTACGGAGGGGCTATGGCTACACCTTC.

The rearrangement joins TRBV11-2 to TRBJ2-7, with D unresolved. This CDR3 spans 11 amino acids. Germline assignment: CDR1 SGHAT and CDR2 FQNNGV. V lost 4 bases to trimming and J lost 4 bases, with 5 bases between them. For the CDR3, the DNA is TGTGCCAGCAGCTCCGCTTACGAGCAGTACTTC. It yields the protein CASSSAYEQYF.

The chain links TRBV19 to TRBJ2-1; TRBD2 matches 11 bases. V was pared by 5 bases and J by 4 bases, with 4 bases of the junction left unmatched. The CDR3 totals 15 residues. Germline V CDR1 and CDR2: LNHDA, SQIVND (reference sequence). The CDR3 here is CASSLLAGAYNEQFF. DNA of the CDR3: TGTGCCAGTAGTTTACTAGCGGGAGCATACAATGAGCAGTTCTTC. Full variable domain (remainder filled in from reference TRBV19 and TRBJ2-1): DGGITQSPKYLFRKEGQNVTLSCEQNLNHDAMYWYRQDPGQGLRLIYYSQIVNDFQKGDIAEGYSVSREKKESFPLTVTSAQKNPTAFYLCASSLLAGAYNEQFFGPGTRLTVL.

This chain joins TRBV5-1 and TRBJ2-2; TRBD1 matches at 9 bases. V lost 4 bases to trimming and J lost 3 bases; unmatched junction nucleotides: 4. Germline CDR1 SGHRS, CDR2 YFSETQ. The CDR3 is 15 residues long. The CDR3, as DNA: TGCGCCAGCAGCACGGGACAGGGCGACACCGGGGAGCTGTTTTTT. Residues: CASSTGQGDTGELFF.

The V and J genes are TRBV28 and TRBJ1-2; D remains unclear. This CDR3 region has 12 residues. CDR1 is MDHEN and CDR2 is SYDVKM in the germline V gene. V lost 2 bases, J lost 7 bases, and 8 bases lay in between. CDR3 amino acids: CASSLQPGGYTF. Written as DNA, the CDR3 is TGTGCCAGCAGTTTACAGCCCGGTGGCTACACCTTC.

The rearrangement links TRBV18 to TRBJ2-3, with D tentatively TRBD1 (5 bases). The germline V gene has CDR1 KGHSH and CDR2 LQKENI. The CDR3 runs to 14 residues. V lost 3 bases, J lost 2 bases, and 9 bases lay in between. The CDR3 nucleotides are TGTGCCAGCTCACCGACAGAAACCACAGATACGCAGTATTTT. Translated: CASSPTETTDTQYF.

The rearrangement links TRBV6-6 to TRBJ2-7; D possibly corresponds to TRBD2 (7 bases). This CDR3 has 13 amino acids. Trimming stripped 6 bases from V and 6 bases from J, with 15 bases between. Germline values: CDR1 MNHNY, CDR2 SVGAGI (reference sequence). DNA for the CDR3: TGTGCCAGCAGGCCAACAGGGAGGGGCGAGCAGTACTTC. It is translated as CASRPTGRGEQYF.